Below are 24 T cell receptor beta chains sequenced from a single sample in a study of shared clonotypes between healthy human individuals. Libraries were prepared by immunoSEQ multiplex PCR; TCRdb keeps only in-frame clonotypes and omits some of them. This sample yields some 2,500,000 clones, of which over 85% are seen a single time; 0.36% belongs to the top ten. The sequencing sample was made of naive CD4+ T cells from PBMCs. The sample's subset: CD45RA+ positively selected. The receptors shown here come from a man between 18 and 29 years old in good health. Some clones in this sample may be carry-over from other donors' samples.

J is TRBJ2-1 and V is TRBV5-4, with D perhaps TRBD1 or TRBD2 (5 bases each). Trimming cost V 1 base and J 2 bases, with 13 bases left between them. This CDR3 has 16 amino acids. Germline CDR1 is SGHNT and CDR2 is YYREEE (reference sequence). CDR3 DNA sequence: TGTGCCAGCAGCTTGACCGGGACCCTAACCTACAATGAGCAGTTCTTC. Translated: CASSLTGTLTYNEQFF.

The chain carries TRBV27 and TRBJ2-2, with 7 nucleotides matching TRBD2. Germline values: CDR1 MNHEY, CDR2 SMNVEV (reference sequence). The length of the CDR3 is 14 residues. V gave up 5 bases and J gave up 5 bases; unmatched junction bases: 5. In nucleotides, the CDR3 is TGTGCCAGCAGTCGCGGGAGTAGGACCGGGGAGCTGTTTTTT. Protein product: CASSRGSRTGELFF.

The chain couples TRBV9 to TRBJ2-5; 7 bases map to TRBD1. The CDR3 is 16 amino acids. The V and J ends lost 4 bases and 3 bases, in that order; junction bases with no gene match: 12. Germline V CDR1 and CDR2: SGDLS, YYNGEE. DNA for the CDR3: TGTGCCAGCAGCACAGGGGCACTGAACGGAGAAGAGACCCAGTACTTC. Translation gives CASSTGALNGEETQYF.

This clone was picked up one time. In nucleotides, the CDR3 is TGTGCCAGCAGTTCCTGGACAGGGGAGGGCGGGGAGCTGTTTTTT. This encodes CASSSWTGEGGELFF. The chain is built from TRBV28 and TRBJ2-2, with 9 bases identical to TRBD1. Germline lookup yields CDR1 MDHEN and CDR2 SYDVKM. The CDR3 length is 15 residues. Trimming took 4 bases from V and 7 from J; bases not matched to a gene: 7.

This clone occurred once. The rearrangement links TRBV19 to TRBJ2-3; TRBD2 aligns across 7 bases. Germline-derived CDR1 and CDR2 are LNHDA and SQIVND (reference sequence). V gave up 0 bases and J gave up 8 bases; unmatched junction bases: 5. The CDR3 loop spans 14 amino acids. The CDR3 nucleotides read TGTGCCAGTAGTATAGAATTTACGGGGGGTACGCAGTATTTT. As protein: CASSIEFTGGTQYF.

This chain joins TRBV5-1 and TRBJ2-7, with unresolved D. Germline CDR1 SGHRS, CDR2 YFSETQ. The germline V and J ends were trimmed by 4 bases and 7 bases, with 12 bases remaining between them. The CDR3 consists of 12 residues. CDR3 amino acids: CASSTPSEEQYF. For the CDR3, the DNA is TGCGCCAGCAGCACCCCCAGCGAAGAGCAGTACTTC.

This clone was observed a few times. In the same sample, other DNA sequences code for this CDR3. The chain employs TRBV6-6 and TRBJ1-5; weak D call: TRBD1 (5 bases). CDR1 and CDR2 (germline): MNHNY, SVGAGI (reference sequence). V shed 4 bases and J shed 2 bases, with 6 bases lying between them. The CDR3 has 13 amino acids. The CDR3 coding sequence is TGTGCCAGCAGTTCACAGGGCAATCAGCCCCAGCATTTT. Protein sequence: CASSSQGNQPQHF.

The chain links TRBV5-6 to TRBJ2-7; possible D gene TRBD1, 5 bases. The V gene's germline CDR1 is SGHDT and CDR2 YYEEEE. The V end lost 1 base, the J end lost 4 bases, and 12 bases lay between the germline ends. This CDR3 region has 14 residues. This chain's CDR3 is CASSLPGSTYEQYF. The CDR3 bases are TGTGCCAGCAGCTTGCCAGGGTCGACGTACGAGCAGTACTTC.

The J gene is TRBJ1-1, the V gene TRBV27, with 9 bases aligning to TRBD1. The CDR3 length is 16 residues. Trimming cost V 8 bases and J 0 bases; bases outside gene matches: 10. Germline V lookup: CDR1 MNHEY, CDR2 SMNVEV (reference sequence). This CDR3 reads CASGYDRGRLNTEAFF. The CDR3 nucleotides read TGTGCCAGCGGTTACGACAGGGGGAGACTGAACACTGAAGCTTTCTTT.

V and J are TRBV5-6 and TRBJ2-5; D is perhaps TRBD1 or TRBD2 (6 bases each). CDR1 is SGHDT, CDR2 YYEEEE, per germline. CDR3 length: 16 residues. V was trimmed by 4 bases and J by 2 bases, leaving 18 bases between them. DNA of the CDR3: TGTGCCAGCAGCCGGCAGGGGCTAGCGTTTCAAGAGACCCAGTACTTC. It specifies CASSRQGLAFQETQYF.

This chain links TRBV19 with TRBJ2-7; 12 nucleotides line up with TRBD1. V lost 3 bases and J lost 6; bases outside the gene matches: 9. Germline V CDR1 and CDR2: LNHDA, SQIVND (reference sequence). CDR3 length: 16 residues. The CDR3 region is CASSILPGQGAPEQYF. The CDR3 DNA reads as TGTGCCAGTAGTATCCTCCCGGGACAGGGGGCACCCGAGCAGTACTTC. The variable domain in full, completed from reference TRBV19 and TRBJ2-7, reads DGGITQSPKYLFRKEGQNVTLSCEQNLNHDAMYWYRQDPGQGLRLIYYSQIVNDFQKGDIAEGYSVSREKKESFPLTVTSAQKNPTAFYLCASSILPGQGAPEQYFGPGTRLTVT.

This clone has a handful of counts. This CDR3 is CAWSLSRHQPQHF. The DNA of the CDR3 is TGTGCCTGGAGTCTATCCCGACATCAGCCCCAGCATTTT. This chain connects TRBV30 to TRBJ1-5; D is ambiguous. V was trimmed by 2 bases and J by 5 bases, leaving 10 bases between them. The CDR3 length is 13 residues. Germline CDR1 is GTSNPN and CDR2 is SVGIG (reference sequence).

This clone was detected once. The chain is built from TRBV11-2 and TRBJ1-3; 10 bases line up with TRBD1. This CDR3 has 16 residues. CDR1 and CDR2 (germline): SGHAT, FQNNGV. V dropped 6 bases and J dropped 0; count of bases not matched to a gene: 5. CDR3 residues: CASSRDRGFSGNTIYF. DNA of the CDR3: TGTGCCAGCAGTCGGGACAGGGGATTCTCTGGAAACACCATATATTTT.

The rearrangement links TRBV7-2 to TRBJ2-1; D ambiguous. Germline CDR1 reads SGHTA; CDR2 reads FQGNSA. V dropped 2 bases and J dropped 3 bases, with 8 bases sitting between them. This CDR3 region has 14 residues. CDR3 sequence: CASSLKTVYNEQFF. DNA of the CDR3: TGTGCCAGCAGCTTAAAGACCGTCTACAATGAGCAGTTCTTC. Drawing the rest from reference TRBV7-2 and TRBJ2-1, the complete variable domain is GAGVSQSPSNKVTEKGKDVELRCDPISGHTALYWYRQSLGQGLEFLIYFQGNSAPDKSGLPSDRFSAERTGGSVSTLTIQRTQQEDSAVYLCASSLKTVYNEQFFGPGTRLTVL.

J is TRBJ2-6 and V is TRBV5-1, with TRBD1 matching 10 bases. This CDR3 region has 18 residues. CDR1 is SGHRS, CDR2 YFSETQ, per germline. J was trimmed by 0 bases and V by 1 base; bases with no gene match: 4. The CDR3 loop is CASSLMGQGSSGANVLTF. In DNA, the CDR3 is TGCGCCAGCAGCTTGATGGGACAGGGGAGCTCTGGGGCCAACGTCCTGACTTTC.

The V gene is TRBV5-6, the J gene TRBJ1-5; 10 nucleotides agree with TRBD1. The V and J ends lost 4 bases and 7 bases, in that order; junction bases with no gene match: 8. The length of the CDR3 is 15 residues. Germline CDR1 and CDR2: SGHDT and YYEEEE. CDR3 nucleotide sequence: TGTGCCAGCAGCCCTCGGGACAGGGGTAACCAGCCCCAGCATTTT. Amino acids: CASSPRDRGNQPQHF.

The gene calls are TRBV4-3 and TRBJ1-2; 8 bases are a match to TRBD1. Germline CDR1 is LGHNA and CDR2 is YSLEER. V was clipped by 3 bases and J by 4 bases; unmatched bases: 7. The CDR3 is 15 residues long. The CDR3 DNA is TGCGCCAGCAGCCATACCGGGACAGGATTCTATGGCTACACCTTC. Protein: CASSHTGTGFYGYTF.

This chain links TRBV5-1 with TRBJ2-1, with 7 bases identical to TRBD1. CDR3 length equals 14 residues. Germline V CDR1 and CDR2: SGHRS, YFSETQ. The junction had 6 bases not matched to a gene; V was cut back by 4 bases and J by 5 bases. The CDR3 protein is CASSPGQIHNEQFF. DNA for the CDR3: TGCGCCAGCAGCCCGGGACAGATCCACAATGAGCAGTTCTTC. The variable domain in full, with the rest retrieved from reference TRBV5-1 and TRBJ2-1, is KAGVTQTPRYLIKTRGQQVTLSCSPISGHRSVSWYQQTPGQGLQFLFEYFSETQRNKGNFPGRFSGRQFSNSRSEMNVSTLELGDSALYLCASSPGQIHNEQFFGPGTRLTVL.

V gene TRBV6-5 combines with J gene TRBJ2-1; D not certain. V was trimmed by 2 bases and J by 2 bases, leaving 10 bases between them. This CDR3 is built from 15 residues. Germline lookup yields CDR1 MNHEY and CDR2 SVGAGI. In DNA form, the CDR3 reads TGTGCCAGCAGTTACGGGGAACCCGCCTACAATGAGCAGTTCTTC. This translates into CASSYGEPAYNEQFF.

The CDR3: CASSPTGPYEKLFF. Written as DNA, the CDR3 is TGTGCCAGCTCACCAACAGGGCCATACGAAAAACTGTTTTTT. The chain has TRBV18 and TRBJ1-4; the D gene is possibly TRBD1 (6 bases). Germline CDR1 is KGHSH and CDR2 is LQKENI. The CDR3 has 14 residues. V was shortened by 2 bases and J by 8 bases, with 12 bases between the two germline ends.

This sequence joins TRBV7-3 and TRBJ2-2, with D unresolved. The V and J ends lost 1 base and 4 bases respectively, with 13 bases between them. The CDR3 sequence is 16 residues long. Germline V CDR1 and CDR2: SGHTA, FQGTGA. DNA of the CDR3: TGTGCCAGCAGCTTAATGCCTCAGGAGTCCACCGGGGAGCTGTTTTTT. It specifies CASSLMPQESTGELFF.

J is TRBJ1-1 and V is TRBV19, with 10 bases identical to TRBD1. The germline gives CDR1 LNHDA, CDR2 SQIVND (reference sequence). Germline trimming cut 7 bases from V and 1 base from J; bases unmatched to any gene: 6. The CDR3 contains 15 residues. In nucleotides, the CDR3 is TGTGCCAGTAACAGAAGGACAGGGGGGAACACTGAAGCTTTCTTT. This codes for CASNRRTGGNTEAFF. The full variable domain, with the rest looked up from reference TRBV19 and TRBJ1-1, is DGGITQSPKYLFRKEGQNVTLSCEQNLNHDAMYWYRQDPGQGLRLIYYSQIVNDFQKGDIAEGYSVSREKKESFPLTVTSAQKNPTAFYLCASNRRTGGNTEAFFGQGTRLTVV.

J is TRBJ1-6 and V is TRBV29-1, with D perhaps TRBD1 (5 bases). Deletions cut 6 bases from V and 10 bases from J, with 19 bases between. The CDR3 covers 14 residues. Germline lookup yields CDR1 SQVTM and CDR2 ANQGSEA. Here the CDR3 reads CSVKTGLTGSPLHF. The CDR3 DNA sequence: TGCAGCGTAAAGACGGGGCTCACAGGATCACCCCTCCACTTT.

This sequence joins TRBV29-1 and TRBJ2-7; 8 bases align to TRBD2. V lost 6 bases to trimming and J lost 1 base; unmatched junction nucleotides: 8. CDR1 is SQVTM and CDR2 is ANQGSEA in the germline V gene. The CDR3 spans 14 residues. The CDR3 sequence: CSVERVAGSYEQYF. DNA for the CDR3: TGCAGCGTGGAGCGGGTAGCGGGATCCTACGAGCAGTACTTC.